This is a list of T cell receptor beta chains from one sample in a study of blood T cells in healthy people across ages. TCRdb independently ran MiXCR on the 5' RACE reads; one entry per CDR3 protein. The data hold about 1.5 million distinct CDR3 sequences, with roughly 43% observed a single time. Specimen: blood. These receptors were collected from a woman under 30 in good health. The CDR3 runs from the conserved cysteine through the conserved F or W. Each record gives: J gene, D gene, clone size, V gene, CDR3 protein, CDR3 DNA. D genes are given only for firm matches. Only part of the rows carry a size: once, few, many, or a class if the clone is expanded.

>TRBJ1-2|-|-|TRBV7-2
CASSSRGLVYGYTF
TGTGCCAGCAGCTCCAGGGGCTTGGTCTATGGCTACACCTTC
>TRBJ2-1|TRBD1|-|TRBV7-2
CASSPRQGEEQFF
TGTGCCAGCAGCCCCAGACAGGGCGAAGAGCAGTTCTTC
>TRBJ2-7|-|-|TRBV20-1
CSARIPYLGVGSYEQYF
TGCAGTGCGAGAATCCCCTATTTAGGCGTAGGCTCCTACGAGCAGTACTTC
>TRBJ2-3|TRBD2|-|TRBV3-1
CASSQEAGGATITQYF
TGTGCCAGCAGCCAAGAAGCGGGGGGAGCAACAATTACGCAGTATTTT
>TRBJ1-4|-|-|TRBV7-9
CASSSPRQPGEKLFF
TGTGCCAGCAGCTCCCCCCGACAGCCTGGGGAAAAACTGTTTTTT
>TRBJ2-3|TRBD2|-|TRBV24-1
CATSDPGLAGGTDTQYF
TGTGCCACCAGTGACCCCGGACTAGCGGGGGGCACAGATACGCAGTATTTT
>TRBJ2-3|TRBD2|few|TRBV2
CASSEEASGADTQYF
TGTGCCAGCAGTGAAGAGGCTAGCGGCGCGGATACGCAGTATTTT
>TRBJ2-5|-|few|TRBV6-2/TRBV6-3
CASTNQRDRGTQYF
TGTGCCAGCACCAACCAACGGGACCGTGGGACCCAGTACTTC
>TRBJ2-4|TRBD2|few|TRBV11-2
CASSPGRLAGDLAKNIQYF
TGTGCCAGCAGCCCGGGTCGGCTAGCGGGTGATTTAGCCAAAAACATTCAGTACTTC
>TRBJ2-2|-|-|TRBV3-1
CASSQGGLASGELFF
TGTGCCAGCAGCCAAGGGGGCCTAGCGTCCGGGGAGCTGTTTTTT
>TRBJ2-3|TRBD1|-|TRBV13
CASSTTGQGERDTQYF
TGTGCCAGCAGCACCACCGGACAGGGGGAGAGAGATACGCAGTATTTT
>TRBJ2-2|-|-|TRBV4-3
CASSKELSGNTGELFF
TGCGCCAGCAGCAAGGAGCTCAGCGGAAACACCGGGGAGCTGTTTTTT